This T cell receptor beta chain derives from a study of technical replicates of blood from a handful of donors. TCRdb's table, derived via immunoSEQ multiplex PCR, lists solely in-frame clones and lacks some. The table includes around 100,000 clones, just over 95% detected once. CDR3 length equals 19 residues. The germline gives CDR1 SGHVS, CDR2 FNYEAQ. Trimming at V came to 1 base and at J to 0 bases, leaving 5 bases not matched to a gene. The specimen was T cells isolated from PBMCs. This TCR derives from a human donor in good health. The chain is built from TRBV7-6 and TRBJ2-4; 14 bases map to TRBD2. CDR3 sequence: CASSLEGLAGVLAKNIQYF. CDR3 sequence (DNA): TGTGCCAGCAGCTTAGAGGGACTAGCGGGGGTTCTAGCCAAAAACATTCAGTACTTC.